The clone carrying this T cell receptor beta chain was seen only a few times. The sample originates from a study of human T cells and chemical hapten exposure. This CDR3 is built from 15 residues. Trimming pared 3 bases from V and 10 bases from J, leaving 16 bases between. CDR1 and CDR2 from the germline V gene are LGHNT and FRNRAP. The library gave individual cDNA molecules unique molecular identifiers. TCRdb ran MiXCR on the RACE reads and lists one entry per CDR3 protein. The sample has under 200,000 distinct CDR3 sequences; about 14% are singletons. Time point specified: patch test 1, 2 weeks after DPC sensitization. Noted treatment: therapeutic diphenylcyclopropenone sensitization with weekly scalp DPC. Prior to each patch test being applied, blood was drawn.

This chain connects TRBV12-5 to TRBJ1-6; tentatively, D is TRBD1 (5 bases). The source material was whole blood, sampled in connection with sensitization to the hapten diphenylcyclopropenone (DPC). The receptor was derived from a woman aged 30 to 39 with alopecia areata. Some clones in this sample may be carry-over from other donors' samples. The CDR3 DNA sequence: TGTGCTAGTGGTTTTGGGCCGACAGCCCCATCACCCCTCCACTTT. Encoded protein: CASGFGPTAPSPLHF.